Below, 12 T cell receptor beta chains from the same sample are listed, as sequenced in a study of shared clonotypes between healthy human individuals. Clones were sequenced by immunoSEQ multiplex PCR, and TCRdb holds only the in-frame ones, with some missing. The sample comprises about 2 million clones, 95% of which are singletons, and under 0.15% rests with the top ten. The specimen was naive CD4+ T cells sorted from blood. Regarding subset: CD45RA+ positively selected. The receptors here all came from a man aged 18 to 35 in good health.

V gene TRBV18 combines with J gene TRBJ2-2, with D hard to call. Germline lookup yields CDR1 KGHSH and CDR2 LQKENI. The CDR3 sequence is 13 residues long. With 3 bases removed from V and 7 bases from J, the gap between germline ends came to 9 bases. In DNA form, the CDR3 reads TGTGCCAGCTCACCCCTGGTCGGCGGGGAGCTGTTTTTT. This encodes CASSPLVGGELFF.

V is TRBV25-1 and J is TRBJ1-6, with 7 bases matching TRBD1. This CDR3 has 14 residues. V gave up 7 bases and J gave up 3 bases; unmatched junction bases: 3. The germline V gene has CDR1 MGHDK and CDR2 SYGVNS. CDR3 bases: TGTGCCAGCAAGGGGACAGACTATAATTCACCCCTCCACTTT. As protein: CASKGTDYNSPLHF.

This sequence joins TRBV18 and TRBJ2-3, with 7 nucleotides matching TRBD1. The CDR3 extends over 15 amino acids. Germline loops: CDR1 KGHSH, CDR2 LQKENI. The junction had 7 bases not matched to a gene; V was cut back by 0 bases and J by 7 bases. CDR3: CASSPPGQIGNTQYF. In nucleotides, the CDR3 is TGTGCCAGCTCACCACCGGGACAGATAGGAAATACGCAGTATTTT.

V and J are TRBV4-1 and TRBJ1-5; 10 nucleotides align to TRBD1. V lost 4 bases to trimming and J lost 4 bases; unmatched junction nucleotides: 10. CDR1 MGHRA and CDR2 YSYEKL come from the germline V gene. The CDR3 is made up of 17 amino acids. CDR3 sequence: CASSPGTGEVPNQPQHF. The DNA for the CDR3 is TGCGCCAGCAGCCCCGGGACAGGGGAAGTGCCTAATCAGCCCCAGCATTTT.

This clone was observed once. This chain connects TRBV10-3 to TRBJ2-7; 11 bases are a match to TRBD2. V lost 0 bases to trimming and J lost 0 bases; unmatched junction nucleotides: 7. The CDR3 contains 18 residues. Germline loops: CDR1 ENHRY, CDR2 SYGVKD. The CDR3 region is CAISESLSGRGSSYEQYF. The DNA of the CDR3 is TGTGCCATCAGTGAGTCGCTTAGCGGGAGGGGGAGCTCCTACGAGCAGTACTTC.

The chain carries TRBV25-1 and TRBJ1-2; D possibly corresponds to TRBD1 (6 bases). There are 14 residues in the CDR3. The V end was cut by 7 bases, the J end by 4 bases, with 16 bases between. The V gene's germline CDR1 is MGHDK and CDR2 SYGVNS. The CDR3 DNA sequence: TGTGCCAGCACGGCGGGTGGACAGCCCTATGGCTACACCTTC. Residues: CASTAGGQPYGYTF.

The V call is TRBV19, the J call TRBJ2-5, with 7 positions matching TRBD2. V shed 6 bases, J shed 2 bases, and the junction held 9 bases outside the gene matches. This CDR3 is built from 15 residues. Germline assignment: CDR1 LNHDA and CDR2 SQIVND (reference sequence). The CDR3 DNA reads TGTGCCAGTAGCTCCGGGACTAAGAGGCAAGAGACCCAGTACTTC. Translated: CASSSGTKRQETQYF.

The chain joins TRBV11-2 to TRBJ2-7; 10 positions agree with TRBD2. J gave up 2 bases and V 3 bases, and 10 bases lay outside the gene matches. Germline CDR1 reads SGHAT; CDR2 reads FQNNGV. The CDR3 length is 17 residues. DNA for the CDR3: TGTGCCAGCAGCTTTGGGGCGAGCGGGAGGGTCCCCTACGAGCAGTACTTC. As protein: CASSFGASGRVPYEQYF.

The sample holds a few counts of this clone. The J gene is TRBJ2-7, the V gene TRBV19; 8 bases align to TRBD1. The CDR3 length is 14 residues. Germline CDR1 is LNHDA and CDR2 is SQIVND (reference sequence). Trimming cost V 7 bases and J 5 bases; bases outside gene matches: 10. In DNA, the CDR3 is TGTGCCAGTATGGGGACAGGAGCGGTTGACGAGCAGTACTTC. This encodes CASMGTGAVDEQYF. The complete variable domain, with remaining parts taken from reference TRBV19 and TRBJ2-7, reads DGGITQSPKYLFRKEGQNVTLSCEQNLNHDAMYWYRQDPGQGLRLIYYSQIVNDFQKGDIAEGYSVSREKKESFPLTVTSAQKNPTAFYLCASMGTGAVDEQYFGPGTRLTVT.

This chain links TRBV12-5 with TRBJ1-1, with 9 bases fitting TRBD1. The V gene end was trimmed by 0 bases and the J gene end by 6 bases; junction bases not matched to a gene: 17. This CDR3 has 19 amino acids. Per germline, CDR1 LGHNT and CDR2 FRNRAP. The CDR3 bases are TGTGCTAGTGGTTTGGTACTTTTCGGGACAGGGCTCCTCAGTGCTGAAGCTTTCTTT. Protein: CASGLVLFGTGLLSAEAFF.

The chain carries TRBV21-1 and TRBJ2-4; the table's D call of TRBD2 was not tested on the DNA. TRBV21-1 is tagged as a pseudogene. The CDR3 covers 13 residues. CDR3 sequence: CASPEAGENIQYF. The CDR3 region has the DNA TGTGCCAGCCCCGAGGCCGGGGAAAACATTCAGTACTTC.

The chain is built from TRBV9 and TRBJ2-3; 10 bases are shared with TRBD1. Germline CDR1 reads SGDLS; CDR2 reads YYNGEE. Losses at the gene ends were 3 bases for V and 8 bases for J; bases not matched to a gene: 9. There are 15 residues in the CDR3. In DNA, the CDR3 is TGTGCCAGCAGCGCTGGACAGGGGGAAGAAGGTACGCAGTATTTT. Its protein product is CASSAGQGEEGTQYF.